The 26 T cell receptor beta chains presented below share a single source sample, sequenced in a study of blood T cell repertoires in COVID-19. Measured with immunoSEQ multiplex PCR; TCRdb has only the in-frame clones, and not every one. The profile shows approximately 50,000 clones, about 82% of them singletons. Material for sequencing was peripheral blood. The receptors stem from a human donor in a cohort sampled during active COVID-19.

This clone came up once. The chain is built from TRBV5-4 and TRBJ2-1, with D maybe TRBD2 (6 bases). Germline V gene data show CDR1 as SGHNT and CDR2 as YYREEE (reference sequence). This CDR3 has 15 amino acids. V lost 4 bases, J lost 0 bases, and 11 bases lay in between. The CDR3 sequence is CASSADGSSYNEQFF. CDR3 bases: TGTGCCAGCAGCGCGGACGGGAGCTCCTACAATGAGCAGTTCTTC. Combining the CDR3 with reference TRBV5-4 and TRBJ2-1 gives the whole variable domain ETGVTQSPTHLIKTRGQQVTLRCSSQSGHNTVSWYQQALGQGPQFIFQYYREEENGRGNFPPRFSGLQFPNYSSELNVNALELDDSALYLCASSADGSSYNEQFFGPGTRLTVL.

This chain connects TRBV7-9 to TRBJ1-1; 7 bases are shared with TRBD1. This CDR3 has 15 amino acids. Germline V gene lookup returns CDR1 SEHNR and CDR2 FQNEAQ (reference sequence). V was clipped by 5 bases and J by 1 base; unmatched bases: 7. DNA for the CDR3: TGTGCCAGCAGCATCCGACAGGGTGGGAACACTGAAGCTTTCTTT. Amino acids: CASSIRQGGNTEAFF.

Note on this clone: Other DNA sequences in this sample translate to the same CDR3. The J gene is TRBJ1-2, the V gene TRBV19, with 10 bases matching TRBD1. V dropped 3 bases and J dropped 4; count of bases not matched to a gene: 11. The CDR3 spans 17 residues. The germline gives CDR1 LNHDA, CDR2 SQIVND (reference sequence). The CDR3 is CASSMDTGTGAFYGYTF. The CDR3 DNA reads TGTGCCAGTAGTATGGATACAGGGACAGGGGCCTTCTATGGCTACACCTTC.

The chain recombines TRBV15 with TRBJ2-3; perhaps TRBD1 as D (6 bases). CDR1 and CDR2 (germline): LNHNV, YYDKDF (reference sequence). V lost 5 bases and J lost 5, with 14 bases in between. The CDR3 covers 14 residues. The CDR3 nucleotides read TGTGCCACCAGCCGTGGGGGCGTGGTAGATACGCAGTATTTT. It specifies CATSRGGVVDTQYF.

This chain joins TRBV6-4 and TRBJ2-1; 8 bases are a match to TRBD2. The ends lost 6 bases at V and 3 bases at J; junction bases unmatched: 7. Germline CDR1 MRHNA, CDR2 SNTAGT. The CDR3 is 15 residues long. The CDR3 DNA follows: TGTGCCAGCAGATCGGGAGGGCAGGACTACAATGAGCAGTTCTTC. Protein sequence: CASRSGGQDYNEQFF.

The chain joins TRBV18 to TRBJ2-3, with D uncertain. Per germline, CDR1 KGHSH and CDR2 LQKENI. The CDR3 is made up of 12 amino acids. Between the trimmed V and J ends, which lost 3 bases and 7 bases, there was a span of 8 bases. The CDR3 coding sequence is TGTGCCAGCTCACCGGAGATCAATACGCAGTATTTT. This sequence encodes CASSPEINTQYF.

About this clone: Since the CDR3 does not end with the conserved phenylalanine or tryptophan, this likely comes from a read error. It is unclear where the CDR3 begins or ends on the DNA, so no DNA is shown, and the CDR3 is as TCRdb lists it. J is TRBJ2-3 and V is TRBV7-8; TRBD2 was called by the table and not checked on the DNA. A total of 15 residues make up the CDR3, ends included. The germline gives CDR1 SGHVS, CDR2 FQNEAQ. The CDR3 loop is CASSFGLAVGAQIYI.

The rearrangement links TRBV19 to TRBJ1-1; D is unresolved. The CDR3 has 14 amino acids. Trimming cost V 1 base and J 4 bases, with 10 bases left between them. CDR1 LNHDA and CDR2 SQIVND come from the germline V gene (reference sequence). The CDR3 reads CASSIVSGSTEAFF. Written as DNA, the CDR3 is TGTGCCAGTAGTATAGTGAGCGGGAGCACTGAAGCTTTCTTT.

This chain connects TRBV28 to TRBJ1-2; possible D gene TRBD1, 6 bases. V dropped 2 bases and J dropped 4 bases, with 11 bases sitting between them. Germline-derived CDR1 and CDR2 are MDHEN and SYDVKM. This CDR3 has 14 residues. This chain's CDR3 is CASSLTGTPYGYTF. As DNA, the CDR3 is TGTGCCAGCAGTTTAACAGGGACACCCTATGGCTACACCTTC.

The rearrangement links TRBV10-3 to TRBJ1-2, with TRBD1 as a possible D gene (5 bases). In germline, CDR1 is ENHRY, CDR2 SYGVKD. This CDR3 is built from 12 residues. Deletions cut 6 bases from V and 2 bases from J, with 7 bases between. CDR3 amino acids: CAISHRNYGYTF. CDR3 nucleotides: TGTGCCATCAGCCACAGGAACTATGGCTACACCTTC.

The chain combines TRBV30 with TRBJ1-1; tentatively, D is TRBD1 (6 bases). CDR3 length equals 13 residues. Looked up from germline, CDR1 is GTSNPN and CDR2 is SVGIG (reference sequence). The ends were cut back, 0 bases at V and 1 base at J, with 6 bases in the middle. This CDR3 reads CAWSVQGNTEAFF. The CDR3 nucleotides read TGTGCCTGGAGTGTACAGGGGAACACTGAAGCTTTCTTT.

V gene TRBV5-6 combines with J gene TRBJ2-5, with D tentatively TRBD1 (5 bases). This CDR3 comprises 14 residues. Germline assignment: CDR1 SGHDT and CDR2 YYEEEE. V was trimmed by 2 bases and J by 5 bases, leaving 13 bases between them. CDR3 loop: CASSLIGARETQYF. CDR3 nucleotides: TGTGCCAGCAGCTTAATAGGGGCGAGGGAGACCCAGTACTTC.

The chain recombines TRBV5-5 with TRBJ2-3, with 10 bases fitting TRBD2. The CDR3 totals 15 residues. Germline V gene data show CDR1 as SGHKS and CDR2 as YYEKEE (reference sequence). The ends lost 0 bases at V and 4 bases at J; junction bases unmatched: 2. Here the CDR3 DNA reads TGTGCCAGCAGCTTGGGGACTAGCGGAGCAGATACGCAGTATTTT. It encodes CASSLGTSGADTQYF.

This chain uses TRBV19 with TRBJ1-1, with a possible D match to TRBD1 (5 bases). Trimming stripped 7 bases from V and 4 bases from J, with 16 bases between. Germline CDR1 and CDR2: LNHDA and SQIVND (reference sequence). This CDR3 is built from 14 residues. The CDR3 loop reads CASTMGGVGTEAFF. CDR3 DNA sequence: TGTGCCAGTACCATGGGGGGTGTGGGCACTGAAGCTTTCTTT.

The chain uses TRBV6-5 and TRBJ2-3; TRBD1 matches 10 bases. J gave up 4 bases and V 11 bases, and 6 bases lay outside the gene matches. The CDR3 covers 13 residues. The germline gives CDR1 MNHEY, CDR2 SVGAGI. As DNA, the CDR3 is TGTGCCGGTAGGGACAGGGGTGCAGATACGCAGTATTTT. Protein: CAGRDRGADTQYF.

This chain links TRBV24-1 with TRBJ2-5; TRBD2 aligns across 8 bases. The germline V gene has CDR1 KGHDR and CDR2 SFDVKD. The CDR3 consists of 14 residues. The CDR3 protein is CALPRLSGGGTQYF. Written as DNA, the CDR3 is TGTGCTCTGCCTAGGTTAAGCGGGGGAGGGACCCAGTACTTC.

This rearrangement joins TRBV19 to TRBJ1-6; 9 bases line up with TRBD1. V trimming: 5 bases; J trimming: 1 base; junction bases outside the gene matches: 6. CDR1 is LNHDA, CDR2 SQIVND, per germline (reference sequence). This CDR3 has 17 residues. In nucleotides, the CDR3 is TGTGCCAGTAGTGTCGGACAGGGGCGATCCTATAATTCACCCCTCCACTTT. This codes for CASSVGQGRSYNSPLHF.

This chain links TRBV25-1 with TRBJ2-5, with TRBD2 matching over 13 bases. The J segment lost 3 bases and the V segment lost 4 bases, leaving 8 bases of the junction unmatched. The CDR3 has 17 amino acids. Germline V gene lookup returns CDR1 MGHDK and CDR2 SYGVNS. For the CDR3, the DNA is TGTGCCAGCAGTGCTATAGGACTAGCGGGAGAGGAAGAGACCCAGTACTTC. This translates into CASSAIGLAGEEETQYF.

This clone was found a few times. Written as DNA, the CDR3 is TGCAGCGTTGAGGGGAGCTGGGGCAATGAGCAGTTCTTC. It translates to CSVEGSWGNEQFF. The chain uses TRBV29-1 and TRBJ2-1; tentatively, D is TRBD2 (5 bases). Trimming shortened V by 3 bases and J by 6 bases, and 12 bases separated the two germline ends. The CDR3 runs to 13 residues. Per germline, CDR1 SQVTM and CDR2 ANQGSEA.

The genes are TRBV29-1 and TRBJ1-1; 7 positions match TRBD1. V lost 5 bases, J lost 0 bases, and 9 bases stayed unmatched. The CDR3 totals 15 residues. Germline-derived CDR1 and CDR2 are SQVTM and ANQGSEA. The CDR3, as DNA: TGCAGCGTTAACAGGGGATATAACATGAACACTGAAGCTTTCTTT. Protein sequence: CSVNRGYNMNTEAFF. Supplemented by reference TRBV29-1 and TRBJ1-1, the full variable domain reads SAVISQKPSRDICQRGTSLTIQCQVDSQVTMMFWYRQQPGQSLTLIATANQGSEATYESGFVIDKFPISRPNLTFSTLTVSNMSPEDSSIYLCSVNRGYNMNTEAFFGQGTRLTVV.

The chain uses TRBV11-2 and TRBJ2-1; 10 nucleotides agree with TRBD2. V lost 2 bases and J lost 14; bases outside the gene matches: 15. This CDR3 is built from 16 residues. Looked up from germline, CDR1 is SGHAT and CDR2 is FQNNGV. CDR3 coding DNA: TGTGCCAGCAGCTTAAATTTAGCGGGGGGACCTGTATCGAAGTTCTTC. Protein product: CASSLNLAGGPVSKFF.

V usage is TRBV18 and J usage is TRBJ2-1; 11 bases agree with TRBD2. Germline CDR1 reads KGHSH; CDR2 reads LQKENI. The V and J ends lost 3 bases and 4 bases, in that order; junction bases with no gene match: 5. The CDR3 length is 16 residues. In DNA, the CDR3 is TGTGCCAGCTCACCCGCCCTAGCGGGAGGTTACAATGAGCAGTTCTTC. It is translated as CASSPALAGGYNEQFF.

CDR3 residues: CASSRGRIGYTF. The CDR3 DNA reads TGTGCCAGTAGTAGGGGGCGCATTGGCTACACCTTC. The chain employs TRBV19 and TRBJ1-2; D may be TRBD1 (6 bases). Trimming cost V 4 bases and J 7 bases, with 10 bases left between them. Germline V gene lookup returns CDR1 LNHDA and CDR2 SQIVND (reference sequence). CDR3 length equals 12 residues.

The chain carries TRBV5-6 and TRBJ2-7; 9 bases map to TRBD1. Germline CDR1 and CDR2: SGHDT and YYEEEE. The CDR3 spans 15 residues. The V gene end was trimmed by 2 bases and the J gene end by 1 base; junction bases not matched to a gene: 4. CDR3 sequence (DNA): TGTGCCAGCAGCTTCTGGGACAGGGCATCCTACGAGCAGTACTTC. It codes for CASSFWDRASYEQYF.

The CDR3 DNA is TGCGCCAGCAGCTTGAACGCAGGGGTGGAGACCCAGTACTTC. This gives the protein CASSLNAGVETQYF. The chain joins TRBV5-1 to TRBJ2-5; D may be TRBD1 (6 bases). From germline, CDR1 is SGHRS and CDR2 YFSETQ. The CDR3 runs to 14 residues. Trimming removed 1 base at V and 5 bases at J, with 12 bases between. Complete variable domain (other parts from reference TRBV5-1 and TRBJ2-5): KAGVTQTPRYLIKTRGQQVTLSCSPISGHRSVSWYQQTPGQGLQFLFEYFSETQRNKGNFPGRFSGRQFSNSRSEMNVSTLELGDSALYLCASSLNAGVETQYFGPGTRLLVL.

The V call is TRBV10-3, the J call TRBJ2-7; 8 bases match TRBD1. The CDR3 has 16 amino acids. V shed 6 bases, J shed 1 base, and the junction held 11 bases outside the gene matches. CDR1 is ENHRY and CDR2 is SYGVKD in the germline V gene. In DNA form, the CDR3 reads TGTGCCATCAGGTCAGGAGGACAGGGTAAATCCTACGAGCAGTACTTC. Translation: CAIRSGGQGKSYEQYF.